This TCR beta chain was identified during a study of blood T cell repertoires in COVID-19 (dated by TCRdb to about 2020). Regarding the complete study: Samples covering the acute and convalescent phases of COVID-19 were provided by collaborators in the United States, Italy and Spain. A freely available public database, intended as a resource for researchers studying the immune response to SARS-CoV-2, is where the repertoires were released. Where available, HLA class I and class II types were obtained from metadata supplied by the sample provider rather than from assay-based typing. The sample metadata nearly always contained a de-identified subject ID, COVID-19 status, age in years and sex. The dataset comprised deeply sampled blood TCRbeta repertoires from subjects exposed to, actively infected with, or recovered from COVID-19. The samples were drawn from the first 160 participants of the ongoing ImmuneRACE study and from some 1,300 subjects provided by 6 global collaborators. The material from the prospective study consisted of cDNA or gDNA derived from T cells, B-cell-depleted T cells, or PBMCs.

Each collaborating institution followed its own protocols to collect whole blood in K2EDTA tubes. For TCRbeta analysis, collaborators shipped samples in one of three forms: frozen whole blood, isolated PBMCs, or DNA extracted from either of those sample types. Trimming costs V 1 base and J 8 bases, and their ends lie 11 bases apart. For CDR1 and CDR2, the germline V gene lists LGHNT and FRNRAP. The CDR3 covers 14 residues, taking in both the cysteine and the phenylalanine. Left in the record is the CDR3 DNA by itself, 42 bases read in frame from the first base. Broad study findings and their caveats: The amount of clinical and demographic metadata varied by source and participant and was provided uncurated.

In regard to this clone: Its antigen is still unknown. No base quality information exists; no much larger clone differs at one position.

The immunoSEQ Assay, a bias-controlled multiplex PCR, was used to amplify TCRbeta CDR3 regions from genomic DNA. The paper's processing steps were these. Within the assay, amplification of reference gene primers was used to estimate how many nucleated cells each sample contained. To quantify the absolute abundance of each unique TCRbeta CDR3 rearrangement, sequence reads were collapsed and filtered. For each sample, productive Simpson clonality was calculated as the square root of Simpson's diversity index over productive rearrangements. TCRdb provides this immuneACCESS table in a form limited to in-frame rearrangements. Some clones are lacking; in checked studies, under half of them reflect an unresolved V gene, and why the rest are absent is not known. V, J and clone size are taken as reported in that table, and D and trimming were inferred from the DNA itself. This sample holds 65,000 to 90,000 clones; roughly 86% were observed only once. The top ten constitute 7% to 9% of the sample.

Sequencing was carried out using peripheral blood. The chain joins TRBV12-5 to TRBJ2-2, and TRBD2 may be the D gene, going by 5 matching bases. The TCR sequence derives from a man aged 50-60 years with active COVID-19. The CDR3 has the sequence CASGLGRSDGELFF. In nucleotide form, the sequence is TGTGCTAGTGGTTTGGGGAGGTCTGATGGGGAGCTGTTTTTT.